This T cell receptor beta chain emerged from a study of neoadjuvant anti-PD-1 for oral cavity cancer. Study findings and constraints: Higher pretreatment Treg/Th17 ratios tracked higher pretreatment blood clonality.

The CDR3 is 14 residues long. Germline lookup yields CDR1 MNHNY and CDR2 SVGAGI (reference sequence). The J segment lost 3 bases and the V segment lost 5 bases, leaving 7 bases of the junction unmatched. Using immunoSEQ multiplex PCR, the repertoire was profiled, and TCRdb retains in-frame clones only, with some absent. The table lists 15,000 to 20,000 clones, around 64% of them singletons, with around 2.6% in the top ten. Analysis of PBMCs was direct, with no culture step. Details on this clone: Its antigen is unknown.

V and J are TRBV6-6 and TRBJ2-7; 7 bases are shared with TRBD1. This specimen was PBMCs, taken before nivolumab (anti-PD-1) treatment. The sequence was obtained from a person aged 40-85 years with oral cavity squamous cell carcinoma. CDR3 amino acids: CASSPGTENYEQYF. CDR3 sequence (DNA): TGTGCCAGCAGTCCTGGGACAGAAAACTACGAGCAGTACTTC.